Sequencing of this TCR beta chain was carried out in a study of human T cells and chemical hapten exposure. With 6 bases clipped from V and 7 bases from J, the junction kept 20 bases outside the gene matches. The CDR3 loop spans 16 amino acids. CDR1 is SQVTM, CDR2 ANQGSEA, per germline. Authors' data handling: A typical sample had 93,000 or so TCRs, with roughly 23,224 to 690,600 overall. From the RACE reads, TCRdb called clonotypes with MiXCR, one entry per CDR3 protein. The V and J calls reflect TCRdb's pipeline rather than the authors' work. The sample carries 240,000 or so distinct CDR3 sequences, over 8% recorded once. Time point denoted: pre-sensitization, week 0. Treatment given: therapeutic diphenylcyclopropenone sensitization with weekly scalp DPC. Those who donated were patients with alopecia, 18 to 70 years of age, and suitable for DPC.

The specimen was whole blood, collected in connection with sensitization to the hapten diphenylcyclopropenone (DPC). The chain uses TRBV29-1 and TRBJ2-7, with 8 positions matching TRBD2. This clonotype was obtained from a woman between 35 and 50 years old with alopecia areata. Some clones in this sample may be carry-over from other donors' samples. Written as DNA, the CDR3 is TGCAGCGTCTTTAGAGGGAGCGGGAGTCAGACGGGGGAGCAGTACTTC. Amino acids: CSVFRGSGSQTGEQYF.